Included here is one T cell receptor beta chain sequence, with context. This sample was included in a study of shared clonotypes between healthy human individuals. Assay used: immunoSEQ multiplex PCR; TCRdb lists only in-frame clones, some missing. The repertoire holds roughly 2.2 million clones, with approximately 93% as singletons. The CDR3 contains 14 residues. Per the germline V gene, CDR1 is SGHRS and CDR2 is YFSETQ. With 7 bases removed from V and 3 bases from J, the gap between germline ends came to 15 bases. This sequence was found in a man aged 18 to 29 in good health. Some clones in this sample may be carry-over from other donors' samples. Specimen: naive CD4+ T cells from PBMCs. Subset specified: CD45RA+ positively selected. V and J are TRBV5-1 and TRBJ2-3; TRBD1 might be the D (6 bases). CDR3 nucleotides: TGCGCCAGCCAGGCGCAGGGGATAACAGATACGCAGTATTTT. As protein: CASQAQGITDTQYF.